The 20 T cell receptor beta chains listed next were all sequenced from one sample in a study of OX40 agonist ivuxolimab in advanced cancers. Some clones are missing from TCRdb's copy, which holds only in-frame ones; the method was immunoSEQ multiplex PCR. The top ten clones hold approximately 6.8% of a sample with approximately 70,000 clones, approximately 80% of them seen once. The sequencing used CD4+ or CD8+ T cells sorted from blood, collected in a trial of the OX40 agonist ivuxolimab. The receptors derive from an adult with an advanced solid tumor such as melanoma, head and neck, liver or kidney cancer.

This rearrangement joins TRBV6-1 to TRBJ1-2; D is ambiguous. Germline loops: CDR1 MNHNS, CDR2 SASEGT. Trimming left V 8 bases short and J 3 bases short, with 10 bases between. There are 12 residues in the CDR3. CDR3 coding DNA: TGTGCCAGCTCCAGTGGTGACTATGGCTACACCTTC. This gives the protein CASSSGDYGYTF.

The chain joins TRBV7-8 to TRBJ2-7; D is unresolved. With 1 base removed from V and 12 bases from J, the gap between germline ends came to 16 bases. Germline values: CDR1 SGHVS, CDR2 FQNEAQ. This CDR3 comprises 13 residues. The CDR3 DNA follows: TGTGCCAGCAGCTTAGGCGGCGAGAGTGGTGTGTACGTC. Translation gives CASSLGGESGVYV.

The chain employs TRBV29-1 and TRBJ2-3; D gene ambiguous. Trimming pared 6 bases from V and 6 bases from J, leaving 10 bases between. In germline, CDR1 is SQVTM, CDR2 ANQGSEA. The CDR3 extends over 11 amino acids. The CDR3 DNA reads TGCAGCGTCCGACCCCGGGATACGCAGTATTTT. Translating it yields CSVRPRDTQYF.

The chain employs TRBV5-1 and TRBJ2-1, with 7 bases aligning to TRBD2. Germline V lookup: CDR1 SGHRS, CDR2 YFSETQ. The CDR3 sequence is 17 residues long. With V trimmed by 0 bases and J by 5 bases, 11 bases remained unmatched. The CDR3: CASSLVFTLAENNEQFF. CDR3 in DNA: TGCGCCAGCAGCTTGGTTTTTACCCTAGCGGAGAACAATGAGCAGTTCTTC. The full variable domain, completed using reference TRBV5-1 and TRBJ2-1, is KAGVTQTPRYLIKTRGQQVTLSCSPISGHRSVSWYQQTPGQGLQFLFEYFSETQRNKGNFPGRFSGRQFSNSRSEMNVSTLELGDSALYLCASSLVFTLAENNEQFFGPGTRLTVL.

The gene calls are TRBV5-5 and TRBJ1-1; 8 bases line up with TRBD1. V lost 5 bases and J lost 0; bases outside the gene matches: 12. The CDR3 has 17 residues. Germline V lookup: CDR1 SGHKS, CDR2 YYEKEE (reference sequence). The CDR3 is CASSQKTGATMNTEAFF. The CDR3 nucleotides read TGTGCCAGCAGTCAGAAGACAGGGGCCACCATGAACACTGAAGCTTTCTTT.

The CDR3 loop is CASRYDREGPLHF. CDR3 DNA sequence: TGTGCCAGCAGATACGACAGGGAGGGGCCCCTCCACTTT. The V gene is TRBV2, the J gene TRBJ1-6; TRBD1 aligns across 7 bases. Germline lookup yields CDR1 SNHLY and CDR2 FYNNEI. The CDR3 totals 13 residues. J lost 13 bases, V lost 6 bases, and 9 bases had no gene match.

The chain carries TRBV6-5 and TRBJ2-5, with TRBD1 matching 7 bases. Germline V gene sequence: CDR1 MNHEY, CDR2 SVGAGI. Losses at the gene ends were 0 bases for V and 5 bases for J; bases not matched to a gene: 6. The CDR3 length is 15 residues. Here the CDR3 DNA reads TGTGCCAGCAGTTACTCTACAGGGGTGGGGGAGACCCAGTACTTC. Its translation is CASSYSTGVGETQYF.

This chain links TRBV6-1 with TRBJ2-7; 9 bases agree with TRBD1. Germline CDR1 is MNHNS and CDR2 is SASEGT. The CDR3 has 14 residues. The V and J ends lost 5 bases and 1 base, in that order; junction bases with no gene match: 3. CDR3 in amino acids: CASSPGTGSYEQYF. CDR3 in DNA: TGTGCCAGCAGTCCCGGGACAGGGTCCTACGAGCAGTACTTC.

The chain recombines TRBV5-6 with TRBJ1-2, with D unresolved. Germline-derived CDR1 and CDR2 are SGHDT and YYEEEE. This CDR3 region has 15 residues. The V end lost 4 bases, the J end lost 3 bases, and 16 bases lay between the germline ends. The CDR3 is CASSPVGRQDYGYTF. CDR3 DNA sequence: TGTGCCAGCAGCCCCGTGGGCAGGCAAGACTATGGCTACACCTTC.

V and J are TRBV27 and TRBJ1-3, with 7 nucleotides matching TRBD1. V shed 5 bases, J shed 0 bases, and the junction held 10 bases outside the gene matches. The germline gives CDR1 MNHEY, CDR2 SMNVEV (reference sequence). The CDR3 runs 17 residues. CDR3: CASSPYTGANSGNTIYF. CDR3 nucleotide sequence: TGTGCCAGCAGTCCATATACAGGGGCGAACTCTGGAAACACCATATATTTT.

The V and J genes are TRBV30 and TRBJ2-1, with 10 bases lining up with TRBD2. The CDR3 loop spans 18 amino acids. With 0 bases clipped from V and 2 bases from J, the junction kept 10 bases outside the gene matches. CDR1 and CDR2 (germline): GTSNPN, SVGIG (reference sequence). The CDR3 here is CAWSVQGLAGVAYNEQFF. The CDR3 DNA follows: TGTGCCTGGAGTGTACAGGGGCTAGCGGGAGTTGCCTACAATGAGCAGTTCTTC.

The V and J genes are TRBV7-3 and TRBJ2-1, with 7 bases fitting TRBD2. Unmatched junction bases numbered 4, after V lost 2 bases and J lost 0 bases. The germline V gene has CDR1 SGHTA and CDR2 FQGTGA. The CDR3 spans 16 residues. The CDR3 nucleotides are TGTGCCAGCAGCTTATCCGGCGGGAGCTCCTACAATGAGCAGTTCTTC. Translating gives CASSLSGGSSYNEQFF.

The chain uses TRBV28 and TRBJ1-1, with D possibly being TRBD1 (5 bases). CDR3 length: 15 residues. Germline lookup yields CDR1 MDHEN and CDR2 SYDVKM. Trimming took off 3 bases at V and 2 bases at J, with 13 bases between the two ends. CDR3 region: CASSFPGTGNTEAFF. The CDR3 nucleotides are TGTGCCAGCAGTTTTCCCGGGACGGGTAACACTGAAGCTTTCTTT. The complete variable domain, with remaining parts taken from reference TRBV28 and TRBJ1-1, reads DVKVTQSSRYLVKRTGEKVFLECVQDMDHENMFWYRQDPGLGLRLIYFSYDVKMKEKGDIPEGYSVSREKKERFSLILESASTNQTSMYLCASSFPGTGNTEAFFGQGTRLTVV.

This rearrangement joins TRBV5-4 to TRBJ1-1; no clear D. Germline CDR1 reads SGHNT; CDR2 reads YYREEE (reference sequence). The CDR3 runs to 13 residues. The ends were cut back, 2 bases at V and 1 base at J, with 6 bases in the middle. The CDR3 DNA is TGTGCCAGCAGCTTATCAGCGAACACTGAAGCTTTCTTT. The encoded protein is CASSLSANTEAFF.

The V and J genes are TRBV27 and TRBJ2-3; D gene uncertain. Looked up from germline, CDR1 is MNHEY and CDR2 is SMNVEV (reference sequence). Trimming pared 7 bases from V and 4 bases from J, leaving 12 bases between. The CDR3 consists of 13 residues. The CDR3 coding sequence is TGTGCCAGCACGGCTTCCTGGTCAGATACGCAGTATTTT. Its protein is CASTASWSDTQYF.

The rearrangement uses TRBV5-1 and TRBJ2-2; D possibly uses TRBD1 or TRBD2 (8 bases each). V was pared by 4 bases and J by 7 bases, with 17 bases between. Germline V gene sequence: CDR1 SGHRS, CDR2 YFSETQ. This CDR3 has 15 residues. The CDR3 loop is CASSPVAGQDGELFF. CDR3 in DNA: TGCGCCAGCAGCCCGGTAGCGGGACAGGACGGGGAGCTGTTTTTT.

This chain joins TRBV5-1 and TRBJ2-3; D possibly corresponds to TRBD1 (5 bases). Trimming left V 0 bases short and J 4 bases short, with 9 bases between. The CDR3 is made up of 14 amino acids. Germline V lookup: CDR1 SGHRS, CDR2 YFSETQ. CDR3 nucleotide sequence: TGCGCCAGCAGCTTGGCCCAGGGCCCAGATACGCAGTATTTT. It translates to CASSLAQGPDTQYF. The full variable domain, with the rest looked up from reference TRBV5-1 and TRBJ2-3, is KAGVTQTPRYLIKTRGQQVTLSCSPISGHRSVSWYQQTPGQGLQFLFEYFSETQRNKGNFPGRFSGRQFSNSRSEMNVSTLELGDSALYLCASSLAQGPDTQYFGPGTRLTVL.

The V call is TRBV10-2, the J call TRBJ2-2; unclear D gene. Trimming left V 6 bases short and J 1 base short, with 9 bases between. Germline CDR1 reads WSHSY; CDR2 reads SAAADI. The CDR3 has 14 amino acids. This chain's CDR3 is CASRETRNTGELFF. As DNA, the CDR3 is TGCGCCAGCAGGGAAACGCGGAACACCGGGGAGCTGTTTTTT.

This chain links TRBV20-1 with TRBJ2-7, with D perhaps given as TRBD1 or TRBD2 (5 bases each). Germline V lookup: CDR1 DFQATT, CDR2 SNEGSKA (reference sequence). V was trimmed by 5 bases and J by 7 bases, leaving 12 bases between them. CDR3 size: 11 residues. In DNA, the CDR3 is TGCAGTGCTCAAAGGGACCTTGAGCAGTACTTC. Translating gives CSAQRDLEQYF.

The chain combines TRBV6-8 with TRBJ2-7, with D possibly being TRBD1 (5 bases). V was pared by 4 bases and J by 4 bases, with 14 bases between. Germline assignment: CDR1 MNHGY and CDR2 SAAAGT. CDR3 length: 14 amino acids. CDR3 loop: CASSSTALGYEQYF. In DNA form, the CDR3 reads TGTGCCAGCAGTTCGACAGCCCTTGGGTACGAGCAGTACTTC.